The T cell receptor (beta chain) under discussion was sequenced for a study of T cell responses to AZD1222 COVID-19 vaccine. In the case of this clone: Its antigen is unknown.

Measured with immunoSEQ multiplex PCR; TCRdb has only the in-frame clones, and not every one. Among more than 150,000 clones listed, 87% were seen once. Overall study findings and caveats: Sampling captured repertoires only after the peak T cell response. Targeting of unmutated variant regions was reportedly seen in nearly half of spike-specific TCRs.

The germline gives CDR1 MNHNS, CDR2 SASEGT. V lost 2 bases and J lost 0, with 17 bases in between. The CDR3 contains 19 residues. Second-dose schedules of about 4 or about 12 weeks were combined. The TCR originated in an adult who received the AZD1222 COVID-19 vaccine. The sequences come from peripheral blood, collected 28 days after the second AZD1222 dose. This chain joins TRBV6-1 and TRBJ2-6; D is possibly TRBD2 (5 bases). CDR3 sequence: CASSEFGVSLYSGANVLTF. The CDR3 DNA follows: TGTGCCAGCAGTGAATTCGGGGTCTCCCTCTACTCTGGGGCCAACGTCCTGACTTTC.